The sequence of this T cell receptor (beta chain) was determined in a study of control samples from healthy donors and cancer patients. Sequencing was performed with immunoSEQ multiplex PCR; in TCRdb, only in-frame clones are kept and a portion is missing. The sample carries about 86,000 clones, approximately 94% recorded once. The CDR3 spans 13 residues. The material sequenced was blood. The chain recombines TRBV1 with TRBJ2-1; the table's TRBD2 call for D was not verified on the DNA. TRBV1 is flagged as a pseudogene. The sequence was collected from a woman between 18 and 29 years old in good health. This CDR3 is CTSSQGGGSEQFF. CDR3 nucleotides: TGCACCAGCAGCCAAGGGGGGGGGAGTGAGCAGTTCTTC.